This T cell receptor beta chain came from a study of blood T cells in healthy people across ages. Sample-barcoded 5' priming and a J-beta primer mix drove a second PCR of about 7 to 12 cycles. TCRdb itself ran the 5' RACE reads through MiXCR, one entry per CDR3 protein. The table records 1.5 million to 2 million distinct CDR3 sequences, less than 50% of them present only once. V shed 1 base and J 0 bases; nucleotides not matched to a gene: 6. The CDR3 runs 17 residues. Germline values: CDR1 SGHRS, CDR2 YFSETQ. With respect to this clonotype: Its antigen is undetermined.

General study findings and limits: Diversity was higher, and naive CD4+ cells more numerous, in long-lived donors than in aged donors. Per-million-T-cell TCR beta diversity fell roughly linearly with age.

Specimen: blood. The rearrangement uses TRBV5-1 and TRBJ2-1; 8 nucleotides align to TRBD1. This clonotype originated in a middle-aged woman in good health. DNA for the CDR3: TGCGCCAGCAGCTTGAAGGGACAGGCCAGCTCCTACAATGAGCAGTTCTTC. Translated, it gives CASSLKGQASSYNEQFF.